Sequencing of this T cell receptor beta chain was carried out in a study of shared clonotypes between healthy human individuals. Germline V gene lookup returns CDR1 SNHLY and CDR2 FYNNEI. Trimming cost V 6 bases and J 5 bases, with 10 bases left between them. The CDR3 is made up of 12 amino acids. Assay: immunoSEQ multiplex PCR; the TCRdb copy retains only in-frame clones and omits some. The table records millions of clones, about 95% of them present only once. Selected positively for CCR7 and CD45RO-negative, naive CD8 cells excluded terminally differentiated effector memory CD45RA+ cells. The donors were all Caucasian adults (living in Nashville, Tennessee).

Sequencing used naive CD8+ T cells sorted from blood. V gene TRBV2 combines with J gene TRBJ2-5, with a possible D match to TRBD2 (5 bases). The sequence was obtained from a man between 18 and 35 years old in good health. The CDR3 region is CASRVGEETQYF. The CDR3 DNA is TGTGCCAGCAGGGTCGGGGAGGAGACCCAGTACTTC.